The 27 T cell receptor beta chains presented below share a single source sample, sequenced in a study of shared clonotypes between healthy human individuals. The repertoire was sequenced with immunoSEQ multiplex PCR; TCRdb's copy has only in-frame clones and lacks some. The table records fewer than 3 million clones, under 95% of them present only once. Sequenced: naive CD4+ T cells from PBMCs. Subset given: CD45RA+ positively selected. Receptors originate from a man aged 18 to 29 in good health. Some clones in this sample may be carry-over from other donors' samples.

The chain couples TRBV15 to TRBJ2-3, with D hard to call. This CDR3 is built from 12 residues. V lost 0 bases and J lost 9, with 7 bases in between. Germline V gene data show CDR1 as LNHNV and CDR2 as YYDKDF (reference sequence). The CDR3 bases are TGTGCCACCAGCAGAGATTCCCCAACGCAGTATTTT. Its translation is CATSRDSPTQYF.

CDR3 sequence (DNA): TGCAGCGCGTCCGGGACAGACTACGAGCAGTACTTC. Translated: CSASGTDYEQYF. The rearrangement links TRBV29-1 to TRBJ2-7; 7 bases are a match to TRBD1. Germline CDR1 and CDR2: SQVTM and ANQGSEA. The V and J ends lost 7 bases and 3 bases, in that order; junction bases with no gene match: 6. The CDR3 covers 12 residues.

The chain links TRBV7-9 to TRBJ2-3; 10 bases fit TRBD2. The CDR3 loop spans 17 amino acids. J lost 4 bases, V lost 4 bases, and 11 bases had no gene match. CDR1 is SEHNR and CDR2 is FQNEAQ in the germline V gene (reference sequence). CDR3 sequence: CASSSSALAGVSDTQYF. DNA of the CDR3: TGTGCCAGCAGCTCCAGTGCCCTAGCGGGAGTCTCAGATACGCAGTATTTT. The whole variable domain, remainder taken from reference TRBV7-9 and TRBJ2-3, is DTGVSQNPRHKITKRGQNVTFRCDPISEHNRLYWYRQTLGQGPEFLTYFQNEAQLEKSRLLSDRFSAERPKGSFSTLEIQRTEQGDSAMYLCASSSSALAGVSDTQYFGPGTRLTVL.

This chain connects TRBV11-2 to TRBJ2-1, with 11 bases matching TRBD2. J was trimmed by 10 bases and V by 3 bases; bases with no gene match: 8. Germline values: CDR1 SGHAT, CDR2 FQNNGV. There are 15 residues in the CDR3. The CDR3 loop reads CASSLQPRTSGEQFF. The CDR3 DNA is TGTGCCAGCAGCTTGCAACCCCGGACTAGCGGGGAGCAGTTCTTC.

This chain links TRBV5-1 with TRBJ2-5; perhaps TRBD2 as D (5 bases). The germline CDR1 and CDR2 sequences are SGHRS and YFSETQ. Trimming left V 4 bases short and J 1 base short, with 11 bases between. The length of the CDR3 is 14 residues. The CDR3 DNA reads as TGCGCCAGCAGCCGAGGGAATCCCCAAGAGACCCAGTACTTC. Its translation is CASSRGNPQETQYF. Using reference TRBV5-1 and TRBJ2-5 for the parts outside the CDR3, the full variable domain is KAGVTQTPRYLIKTRGQQVTLSCSPISGHRSVSWYQQTPGQGLQFLFEYFSETQRNKGNFPGRFSGRQFSNSRSEMNVSTLELGDSALYLCASSRGNPQETQYFGPGTRLLVL.

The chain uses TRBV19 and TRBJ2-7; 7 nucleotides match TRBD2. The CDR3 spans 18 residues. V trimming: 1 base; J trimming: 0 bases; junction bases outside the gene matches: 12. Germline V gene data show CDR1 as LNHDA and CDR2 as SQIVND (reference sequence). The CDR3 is CASSIGRGGARSSYEQYF. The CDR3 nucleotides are TGTGCCAGTAGTATAGGACGCGGGGGAGCGAGGAGCTCCTACGAGCAGTACTTC. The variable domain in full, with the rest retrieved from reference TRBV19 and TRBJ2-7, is DGGITQSPKYLFRKEGQNVTLSCEQNLNHDAMYWYRQDPGQGLRLIYYSQIVNDFQKGDIAEGYSVSREKKESFPLTVTSAQKNPTAFYLCASSIGRGGARSSYEQYFGPGTRLTVT.

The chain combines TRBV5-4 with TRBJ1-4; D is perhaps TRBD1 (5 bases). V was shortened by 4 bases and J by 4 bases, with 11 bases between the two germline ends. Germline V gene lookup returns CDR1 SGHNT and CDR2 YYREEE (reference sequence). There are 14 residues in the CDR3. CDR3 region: CASSPDRNNEKLFF. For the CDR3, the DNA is TGTGCCAGCAGCCCCGACAGAAATAATGAAAAACTGTTTTTT.

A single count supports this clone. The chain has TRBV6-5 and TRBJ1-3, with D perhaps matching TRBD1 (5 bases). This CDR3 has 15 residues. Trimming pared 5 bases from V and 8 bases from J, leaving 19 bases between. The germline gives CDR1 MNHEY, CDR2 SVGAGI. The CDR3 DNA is TGTGCCAGCAGTCCCGTGGGGGAAGGGACGGACACCATATATTTT. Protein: CASSPVGEGTDTIYF.

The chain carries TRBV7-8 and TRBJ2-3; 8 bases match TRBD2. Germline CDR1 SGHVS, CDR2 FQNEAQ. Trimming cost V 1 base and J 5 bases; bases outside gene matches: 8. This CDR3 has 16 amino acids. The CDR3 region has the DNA TGTGCCAGCAGCTTAGTGTGGTCGGGGGGGGGAGATACGCAGTATTTT. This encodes CASSLVWSGGGDTQYF.

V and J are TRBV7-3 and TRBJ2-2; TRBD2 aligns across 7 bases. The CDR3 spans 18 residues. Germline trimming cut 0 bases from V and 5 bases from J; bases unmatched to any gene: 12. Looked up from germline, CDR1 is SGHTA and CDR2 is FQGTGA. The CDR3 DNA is TGTGCCAGCAGCTTAACGGGTTTCAGGGCGCGGGAGACCGGGGAGCTGTTTTTT. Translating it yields CASSLTGFRARETGELFF.

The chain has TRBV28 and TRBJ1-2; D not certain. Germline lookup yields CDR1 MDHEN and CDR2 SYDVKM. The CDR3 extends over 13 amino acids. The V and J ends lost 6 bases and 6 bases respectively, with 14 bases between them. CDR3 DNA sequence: TGTGCCAGCAGGGACCCTCTTTGGAATGGCTACACCTTC. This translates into CASRDPLWNGYTF.

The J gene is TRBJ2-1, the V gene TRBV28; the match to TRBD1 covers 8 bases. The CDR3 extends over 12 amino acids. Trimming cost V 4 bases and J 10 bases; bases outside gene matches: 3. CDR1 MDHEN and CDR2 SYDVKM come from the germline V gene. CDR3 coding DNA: TGTGCCAGCAGTTCCCAGGGGGCAGAGCAGTTCTTC. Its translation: CASSSQGAEQFF.

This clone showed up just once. The CDR3 loop is CASSVNSGANVLTF. The CDR3 bases are TGTGCCAGCAGTGTGAATTCTGGGGCCAACGTCCTGACTTTC. The V call is TRBV28, the J call TRBJ2-6; no clear D gene. Germline CDR1 reads MDHEN; CDR2 reads SYDVKM. Trimming pared 5 bases from V and 1 base from J, leaving 6 bases between. CDR3 length equals 14 residues.

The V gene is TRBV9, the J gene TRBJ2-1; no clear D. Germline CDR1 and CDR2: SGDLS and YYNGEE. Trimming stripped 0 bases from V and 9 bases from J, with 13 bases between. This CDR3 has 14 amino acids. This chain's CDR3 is CASSVAATLSEQFF. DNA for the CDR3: TGTGCCAGCAGCGTAGCAGCGACACTGTCTGAGCAGTTCTTC. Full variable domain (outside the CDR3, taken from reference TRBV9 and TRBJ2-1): DSGVTQTPKHLITATGQRVTLRCSPRSGDLSVYWYQQSLDQGLQFLIQYYNGEERAKGNILERFSAQQFPDLHSELNLSSLELGDSALYFCASSVAATLSEQFFGPGTRLTVL.

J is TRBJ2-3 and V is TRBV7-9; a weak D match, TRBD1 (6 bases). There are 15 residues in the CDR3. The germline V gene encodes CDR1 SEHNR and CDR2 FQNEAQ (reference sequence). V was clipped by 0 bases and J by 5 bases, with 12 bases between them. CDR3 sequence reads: CASSLAGAHRDTQYF. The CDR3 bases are TGTGCCAGCAGCTTAGCGGGGGCGCACAGAGATACGCAGTATTTT.

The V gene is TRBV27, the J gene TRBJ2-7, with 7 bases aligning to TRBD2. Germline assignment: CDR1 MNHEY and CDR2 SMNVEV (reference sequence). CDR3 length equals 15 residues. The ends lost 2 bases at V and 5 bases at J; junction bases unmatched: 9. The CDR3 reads CASSLSGIFTHEQYF. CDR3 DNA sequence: TGTGCCAGCAGTTTAAGCGGGATCTTCACCCACGAGCAGTACTTC.

For the CDR3, the DNA is TGTGCCAGCACCCTGGGGAGGAACTACAATGAGCAGTTCTTC. Its protein product is CASTLGRNYNEQFF. The chain is built from TRBV28 and TRBJ2-1, with a tentative D call TRBD2 (6 bases). In germline, CDR1 is MDHEN, CDR2 SYDVKM. Between the trimmed V and J ends, which lost 7 bases and 3 bases, there was a span of 13 bases. The CDR3 is 14 residues long.

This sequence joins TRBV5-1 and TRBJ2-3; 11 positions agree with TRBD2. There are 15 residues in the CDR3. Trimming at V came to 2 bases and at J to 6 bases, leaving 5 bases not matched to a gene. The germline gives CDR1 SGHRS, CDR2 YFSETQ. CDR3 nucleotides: TGCGCCAGCAGCTTTGGAATAGCGGGAGGGGATACGCAGTATTTT. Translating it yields CASSFGIAGGDTQYF. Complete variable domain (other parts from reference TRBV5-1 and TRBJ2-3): KAGVTQTPRYLIKTRGQQVTLSCSPISGHRSVSWYQQTPGQGLQFLFEYFSETQRNKGNFPGRFSGRQFSNSRSEMNVSTLELGDSALYLCASSFGIAGGDTQYFGPGTRLTVL.

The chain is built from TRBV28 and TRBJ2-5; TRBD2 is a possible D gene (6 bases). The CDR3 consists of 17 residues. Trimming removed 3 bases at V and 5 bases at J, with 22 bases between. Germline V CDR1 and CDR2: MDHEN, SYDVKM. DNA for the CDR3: TGTGCCAGCAGTTTTGCCCTGAGGGCTAGCGACTGGGAGACCCAGTACTTC. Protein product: CASSFALRASDWETQYF.

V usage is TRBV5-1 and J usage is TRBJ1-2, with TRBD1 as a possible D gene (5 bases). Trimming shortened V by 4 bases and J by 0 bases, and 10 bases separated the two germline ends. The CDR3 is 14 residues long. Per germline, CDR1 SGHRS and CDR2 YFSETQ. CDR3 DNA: TGCGCCAGCAGCGAAACAGGACCTAACTATGGCTACACCTTC. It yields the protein CASSETGPNYGYTF.

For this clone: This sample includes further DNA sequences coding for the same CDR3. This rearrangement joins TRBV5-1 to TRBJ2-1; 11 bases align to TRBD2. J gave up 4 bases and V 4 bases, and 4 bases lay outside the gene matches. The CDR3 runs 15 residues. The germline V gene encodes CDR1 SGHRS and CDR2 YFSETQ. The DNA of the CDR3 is TGCGCCAGCAGCCTGGGACTAGCGGATTACAATGAGCAGTTCTTC. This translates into CASSLGLADYNEQFF.

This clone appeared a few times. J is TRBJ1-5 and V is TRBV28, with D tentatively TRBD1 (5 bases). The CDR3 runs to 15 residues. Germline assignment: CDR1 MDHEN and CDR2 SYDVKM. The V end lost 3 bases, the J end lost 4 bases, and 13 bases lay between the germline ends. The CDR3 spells CASSLGTQANQPQHF. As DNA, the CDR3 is TGTGCCAGCAGTTTGGGGACTCAGGCAAATCAGCCCCAGCATTTT.

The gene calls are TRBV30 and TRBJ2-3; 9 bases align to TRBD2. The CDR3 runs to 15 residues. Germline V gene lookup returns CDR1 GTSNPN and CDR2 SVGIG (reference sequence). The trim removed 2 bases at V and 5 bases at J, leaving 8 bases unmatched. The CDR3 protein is CAWSPLAGVIDTQYF. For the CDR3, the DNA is TGTGCCTGGAGTCCCTTAGCGGGAGTTATAGATACGCAGTATTTT.

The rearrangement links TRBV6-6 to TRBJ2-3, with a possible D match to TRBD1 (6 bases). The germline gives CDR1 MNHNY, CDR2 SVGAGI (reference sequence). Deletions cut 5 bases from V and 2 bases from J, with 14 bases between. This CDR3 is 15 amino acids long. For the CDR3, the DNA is TGTGCCAGCAGTACCGGGGACACGTACACAGATACGCAGTATTTT. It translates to CASSTGDTYTDTQYF.

CDR3 protein: CASSYQDDGGTYGYTF. For the CDR3, the DNA is TGTGCCAGCAGTTACCAAGACGATGGGGGCACCTATGGCTACACCTTC. V and J are TRBV6-5 and TRBJ1-2; D may be TRBD1 (6 bases). The CDR3 spans 16 residues. CDR1 and CDR2 from the germline V gene are MNHEY and SVGAGI. V was cut by 2 bases and J by 4 bases, with 17 bases left in between.

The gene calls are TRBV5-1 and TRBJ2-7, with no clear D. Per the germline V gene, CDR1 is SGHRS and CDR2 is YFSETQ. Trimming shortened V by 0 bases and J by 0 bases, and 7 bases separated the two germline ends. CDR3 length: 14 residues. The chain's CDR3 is CASSLGFPSYEQYF. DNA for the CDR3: TGCGCCAGCAGCTTGGGGTTTCCCTCCTACGAGCAGTACTTC.

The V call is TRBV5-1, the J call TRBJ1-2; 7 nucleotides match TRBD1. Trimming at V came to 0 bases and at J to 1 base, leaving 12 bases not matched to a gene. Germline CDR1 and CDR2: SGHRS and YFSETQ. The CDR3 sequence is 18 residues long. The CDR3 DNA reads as TGCGCCAGCAGCTTGGGGTTGAGGGACAGCACTTTTAACTATGGCTACACCTTC. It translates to CASSLGLRDSTFNYGYTF.